This T cell receptor beta chain is from a study of control samples from healthy donors and cancer patients. Sequencing used immunoSEQ multiplex PCR; TCRdb keeps in-frame clones, though not all of them. The sample records 260,000 or so clones, more than 65% being singletons. The TCR was taken from a woman aged 55-70 years with lung cancer. Source material: PBMCs.

The CDR3 sequence: CASSMSGQKGQPQHF. CDR3 coding DNA: TGTGCCAGTAGTATGTCCGGGCAGAAGGGTCAGCCCCAGCATTTT. This chain uses TRBV19 with TRBJ1-5; no reliable D call. V was clipped by 3 bases and J by 6 bases, with 15 bases between them. This CDR3 is 15 amino acids long. CDR1 is LNHDA, CDR2 SQIVND, per germline (reference sequence).